The clone carrying this TCR beta chain counts as medium-sized. The target antigen is unknown. From the 5' RACE reads, TCRdb called clonotypes with MiXCR, one entry per CDR3 protein. The sample includes roughly 19,000 distinct CDR3 sequences, roughly 6% of them seen just once. The CDR3 spans 14 residues. The V end lost 7 bases, the J end lost 2 bases, and 14 bases lay between the germline ends. CDR1 is MDHEN and CDR2 is SYDVKM in the germline V gene. This sample was taken from a study of spatial heterogeneity in lung cancer. Time point indicated: sample taken at primary tumor resection. Study-level points and caveats: For expanded intratumoral alpha and beta TCRs, counts tracked tumor mutation counts.

The source was lung tumor tissue, collected at surgery. The V and J genes are TRBV28 and TRBJ1-2; D may be TRBD1 (6 bases). The TCR comes from a female donor with early-stage non-small cell lung cancer. The CDR3 spells CASISGQYNYGYTF. The DNA of the CDR3 is TGTGCCAGCATCTCCGGACAGTACAACTATGGCTACACCTTC.